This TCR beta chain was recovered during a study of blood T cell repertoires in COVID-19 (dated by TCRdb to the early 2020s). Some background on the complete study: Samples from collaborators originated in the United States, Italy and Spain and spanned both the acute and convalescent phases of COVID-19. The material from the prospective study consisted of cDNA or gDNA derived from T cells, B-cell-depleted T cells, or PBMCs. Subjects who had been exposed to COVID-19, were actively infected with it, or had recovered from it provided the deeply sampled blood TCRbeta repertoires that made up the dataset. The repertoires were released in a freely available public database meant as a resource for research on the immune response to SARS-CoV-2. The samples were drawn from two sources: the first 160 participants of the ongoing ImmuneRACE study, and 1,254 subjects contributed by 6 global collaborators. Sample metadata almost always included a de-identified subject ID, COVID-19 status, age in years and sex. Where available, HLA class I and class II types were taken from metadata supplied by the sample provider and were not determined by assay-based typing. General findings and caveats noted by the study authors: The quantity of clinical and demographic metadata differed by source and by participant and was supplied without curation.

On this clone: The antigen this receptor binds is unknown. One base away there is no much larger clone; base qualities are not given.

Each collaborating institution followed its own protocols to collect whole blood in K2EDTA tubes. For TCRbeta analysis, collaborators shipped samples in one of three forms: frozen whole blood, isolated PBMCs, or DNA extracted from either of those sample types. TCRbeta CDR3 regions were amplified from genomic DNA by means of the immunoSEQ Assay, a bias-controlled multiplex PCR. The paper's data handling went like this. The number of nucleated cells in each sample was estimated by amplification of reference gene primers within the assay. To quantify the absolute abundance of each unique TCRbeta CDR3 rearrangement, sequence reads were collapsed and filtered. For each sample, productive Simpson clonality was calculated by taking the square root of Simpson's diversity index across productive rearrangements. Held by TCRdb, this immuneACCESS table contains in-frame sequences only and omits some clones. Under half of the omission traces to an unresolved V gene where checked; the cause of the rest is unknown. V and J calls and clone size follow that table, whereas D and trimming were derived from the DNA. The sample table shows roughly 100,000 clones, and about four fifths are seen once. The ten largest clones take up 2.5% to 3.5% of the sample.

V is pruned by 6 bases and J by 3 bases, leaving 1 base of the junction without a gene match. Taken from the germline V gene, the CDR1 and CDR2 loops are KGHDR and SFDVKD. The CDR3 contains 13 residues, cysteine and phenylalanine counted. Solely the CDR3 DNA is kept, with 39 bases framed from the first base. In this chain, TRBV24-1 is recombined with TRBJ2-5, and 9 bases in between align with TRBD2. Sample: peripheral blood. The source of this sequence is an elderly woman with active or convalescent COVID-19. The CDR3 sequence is CATSSSGKETQYF. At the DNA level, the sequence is TGTGCCACCAGTTCTAGCGGGAAAGAGACCCAGTACTTC.